The 20 T cell receptor beta chains presented below share a single source sample, sequenced in a study of CD8+ T cells in alopecia areata. TCR sequencing used cDNA made by reverse transcription of extracted RNA. Clones were read by immunoSEQ multiplex PCR, and TCRdb kept only the in-frame ones, dropping some. This record lists 290,000 or so clones, none seen once only, and the top ten clones contain 0.9% to 1.5%. Researchers sorted pooled cutaneous lymph node cells on the basis of CD4, CD8alpha, NKG2D, NKG2ACE and other markers. Sequencing input: CD4+ T cells sorted from a lymph node. The source of these receptors is a C3H/HeJ mouse with alopecia areata. The strain bears MHC haplotype H2-k.

On this clone: Gene names are the mouse ones. The read halts 4 residues ahead of the CDR3 end, with the missing end drawn from the germline J gene. The chain uses TRBV19 and TRBJ2-3; D is perhaps TRBD2 (5 bases). The germline CDR1 and CDR2 sequences are FNHDT and SITEND (reference sequence). This CDR3 is 15 amino acids long. V lost 5 bases, J lost 0 bases, and 13 bases lay in between. CDR3 residues: CASSPWATSAETLYF. The sequenced CDR3 bases are TGTGCCAGCAGCCCCTGGGCAACTAGTGCAGAA.

This clone was seen ten or more times. Gene names refer to mouse genes. Read sequence stops 4 residues before the CDR3 end, and the germline J gene provides the missing end. V usage is TRBV19 and J usage is TRBJ1-2; D is perhaps TRBD1 (6 bases). This CDR3 contains 14 residues. Trimming left V 4 bases short and J 0 bases short, with 10 bases between. From germline, CDR1 is FNHDT and CDR2 SITEND (reference sequence). CDR3 in amino acids: CASSPGHPNSDYTF. The sequenced CDR3 bases are TGTGCCAGCAGTCCGGGACACCCAAACTCC.

This clone appeared many times. Gene labels here are mouse ones. The CDR3 extends 4 residues past the end of the read, so its final part is completed from the germline J gene. The same CDR3 can be traced to other DNA sequences in this sample. The chain recombines TRBV12-1 with TRBJ2-2, with a tentative D call TRBD2 (5 bases). The CDR3 extends over 16 amino acids. CDR1 and CDR2 (germline): SGHSN, HYEKVE. With 0 bases removed from V and 0 bases from J, the gap between germline ends came to 10 bases. The CDR3 sequence: CASSLVLGTNTGQLYF. The CDR3 bases that were read are TGTGCCAGCTCTCTCGTTTTGGGGACAAACACCGGG. Full variable domain (missing parts from reference TRBV12-1 and TRBJ2-2): DSGVVQSPRHIIKEKGGRSVLTCIPISGHSNVVWYQQTLGKELKFLIQHYEKVERDKGFLPSRFSVQQFDDYHSEMNMSALELEDSAMYFCASSLVLGTNTGQLYFGEGSKLTVL.

A note on this clone: Germline and genes: mouse. The missing CDR3 end, 4 residues past where the read stops, is filled in from the germline J gene. The sample holds other DNA sequences that translate to the same CDR3. The gene calls are TRBV5 and TRBJ2-2; 14 bases match TRBD2. Germline trimming cut 0 bases from V and 0 bases from J; bases unmatched to any gene: 0. The CDR3 spans 18 residues. Germline assignment: CDR1 LGHNA and CDR2 YNLKQL (reference sequence). The chain's CDR3 is CASSQEGLGGPNTGQLYF. CDR3 DNA, as far as it was read: TGTGCCAGCAGCCAAGAGGGACTGGGGGGGCCAAACACCGGG.

Details on this clone: Genes here carry mouse names. The read ends 4 residues before the CDR3 terminus; that terminus is restored from the germline J gene. The chain joins TRBV13-1 to TRBJ2-5, with D maybe TRBD1 (6 bases). The CDR3 loop spans 14 amino acids. In germline, CDR1 is NSHNY, CDR2 SYGAGN. The CDR3 bases that were read are TGTGCCAGCAGTGACGGACAGAGGGGGGAC. Encoded protein: CASSDGQRGD. The full CDR3 protein reads CASSDGQRGDTQYF.

Turning to this clone: Each gene name is a mouse one. With the read ending 4 residues before the CDR3 end, the germline J gene is used to fill in that end. This sequence joins TRBV13-3 and TRBJ2-7; 8 positions agree with TRBD2. CDR1 is NNHDY, CDR2 SYVADS, per germline. The CDR3 covers 14 residues. The J segment lost 2 bases and the V segment lost 2 bases, leaving 3 bases of the junction unmatched. Here the CDR3 reads CASSELGGPYEQYF. The part of the CDR3 DNA that was read is TGTGCCAGCAGTGAGCTGGGGGGACCCTAT.

Details on this clone: All gene names here are mouse names. The read ends 3 residues before the CDR3 terminus; that terminus is restored from the germline J gene. This CDR3 is also generated by other DNA sequences in the sample. V usage is TRBV31 and J usage is TRBJ1-6; D is unclear. TRBJ1-6 is assigned to the ORF class and has an uncertain function. The CDR3 runs 13 residues. Trimming stripped 0 bases from V and 3 bases from J, with 3 bases between. Per the germline V gene, CDR1 is GKSSPN and CDR2 is SITVG. Partial CDR3 DNA: TGTGCCTGGAGTCTAGGCTATAATTCGCCC. Its protein product is CAWSLGYNSP. The full-length CDR3 reads as CAWSLGYNSPLYF.

With regard to this clone: The listed genes are named as in mouse. The read gets to within 4 residues of the CDR3 end, and the germline J gene fills in the rest. Other DNA sequences in the sample encode the same CDR3. The chain joins TRBV19 to TRBJ1-1, with 7 bases that match TRBD1. The trim removed 1 base at V and 2 bases at J, leaving 2 bases unmatched. CDR3 length equals 14 residues. The germline V gene encodes CDR1 FNHDT and CDR2 SITEND (reference sequence). The sequenced part of the CDR3 DNA is TGTGCCAGCAGTATAAACAGGGGCAACACA. Encoded protein: CASSINRGNT. The full-length CDR3 reads as CASSINRGNTEVFF.

This clone was seen repeatedly, ten times or more. The gene names here belong to mouse. The read halts 4 residues ahead of the CDR3 end, with the missing end drawn from the germline J gene. Additional DNA sequences in this sample encode the identical CDR3. V gene TRBV19 combines with J gene TRBJ1-1, with 9 bases that match TRBD1. J was trimmed by 0 bases and V by 4 bases; bases with no gene match: 1. The CDR3 runs to 14 residues. Germline loops: CDR1 FNHDT, CDR2 SITEND (reference sequence). CDR3 DNA (partial): TGTGCCAGCAGTCGACAGGGGGCAAACACA. As protein: CASSRQGANT. Given in full, the CDR3 is CASSRQGANTEVFF.

Note on this clone: Genes and germline come from the mouse. The DNA ends 3 residues before the CDR3 does, and the rest of the CDR3 is filled in from the germline J gene. At the DNA level, this CDR3 is encoded by other sequences in the same sample as well. V is TRBV1 and J is TRBJ1-6, with D unresolved. TRBJ1-6 falls under the ORF class, with uncertain function. Trimming took off 3 bases at V and 6 bases at J, with 6 bases between the two ends. Looked up from germline, CDR1 is NSQYPW and CDR2 is LRSPGD (reference sequence). The CDR3 loop spans 13 amino acids. The sequenced CDR3 bases are TGCACCTGCAGTGCGAGAGGTAATTCGCCC. Its translation: CTCSARGNSP. The whole CDR3 reads CTCSARGNSPLYF.

This clone was recorded a few times. Gene labels here are mouse ones. The DNA ends 4 residues before the CDR3 does, and the rest of the CDR3 is filled in from the germline J gene. The chain recombines TRBV1 with TRBJ2-5, with D perhaps assigned TRBD1 or TRBD2 (6 bases each). The CDR3 covers 14 residues. The germline V gene encodes CDR1 NSQYPW and CDR2 LRSPGD (reference sequence). The CDR3: CTCSAEGARDTQYF. The sequenced CDR3 bases are TGCACCTGCAGTGCAGAGGGGGCAAGGGAC. The whole variable domain, remainder taken from reference TRBV1 and TRBJ2-5, is VTLLEQNPRWRLVPRGQAVNLRCILKNSQYPWMSWYQQDLQKQLQWLFTLRSPGDKEVKSLPGADYLATRVTDTELRLQVANMSQGRTLYCTCSAEGARDTQYFGPGTRLLVL.

Comment on this clone: Mouse germline and gene names are used. The CDR3 extends 4 residues past the end of the read, so its final part is completed from the germline J gene. The chain recombines TRBV14 with TRBJ2-2, with D possibly being TRBD1 (5 bases). The CDR3 is made up of 16 amino acids. Germline V CDR1 and CDR2: SGHDT, FRDEAV. Between the trimmed V and J ends, which lost 0 bases and 0 bases, there was a span of 9 bases. The sequenced part of the CDR3 DNA is TGTGCCAGCAGTTTCTCGCCAGGGACAAACACCGGG. Translated: CASSFSPGTNTG. The CDR3 reads in full as CASSFSPGTNTGQLYF.

This clone showed up just a few times. Gene names are the mouse ones. The read is 4 residues too short to cover the CDR3 end, so that end is filled in from the germline J gene. The rearrangement joins TRBV1 to TRBJ2-5; possible D gene TRBD1, 6 bases. The V gene's germline CDR1 is NSQYPW and CDR2 LRSPGD (reference sequence). The CDR3 length is 14 residues. The sequenced CDR3 bases are TGCACCTGCAGTGCAGATCAGGGGTGGGAC. Its translation: CTCSADQGWD. The CDR3 in full is CTCSADQGWDTQYF. The variable domain in full, with the rest retrieved from reference TRBV1 and TRBJ2-5, is VTLLEQNPRWRLVPRGQAVNLRCILKNSQYPWMSWYQQDLQKQLQWLFTLRSPGDKEVKSLPGADYLATRVTDTELRLQVANMSQGRTLYCTCSADQGWDTQYFGPGTRLLVL.

This clone has only a few counts. Here the gene names and germline are mouse. CDR3: CASSDRISYNSPLYF. Incomplete CDR3 DNA: TGTGCCAGCAGTGACAGAATTTCCTATAATTCGCCC. V and J are TRBV13-1 and TRBJ1-6; D remains unclear. From the germline J gene comes the end of the CDR3, since the read stops 3 residues before it. TRBJ1-6 has ORF status, its function being uncertain. Germline V gene sequence: CDR1 NSHNY, CDR2 SYGAGN. V lost 2 bases, J lost 0 bases, and 6 bases lay in between. The CDR3 spans 15 residues.

About this clone: Mouse gene names apply. The read stops 4 residues short of the end of the CDR3; the missing end is completed from the germline J gene. V usage is TRBV19 and J usage is TRBJ1-1; D perhaps matches TRBD1 (6 bases). Germline V gives CDR1 FNHDT, CDR2 SITEND (reference sequence). CDR3 length: 15 residues. V gave up 1 base and J gave up 4 bases, with 14 bases separating them. CDR3 sequence reads: CASSITGGVSTEVFF. The part of the CDR3 DNA that was read is TGTGCCAGCAGTATAACTGGGGGCGTAAGCACA.

This clone was counted between two and nine times. Gene labels here are mouse ones. Incomplete CDR3 DNA: TGCACCTGCAGTGCAGCCGGGACAATCTAT. Amino acid sequence: CTCSAAGTIY. The whole CDR3 protein is CTCSAAGTIYEQYF. The chain carries TRBV1 and TRBJ2-7; tentative D call: TRBD1 (6 bases). The CDR3 end falls 4 residues outside the read, so it is completed with the germline J gene. This CDR3 region has 14 residues. CDR1 NSQYPW and CDR2 LRSPGD come from the germline V gene (reference sequence). V was clipped by 1 base and J by 3 bases, with 10 bases between them.

This clone was observed a handful of times. The gene names given are mouse names. The read terminates 4 residues before the CDR3 end, so the remaining end is supplied by the germline J gene. J is TRBJ2-7 and V is TRBV5; 8 bases match TRBD2. The V segment lost 0 bases and the J segment 3 bases; nucleotides outside the gene matches: 4. Germline V lookup: CDR1 LGHNA, CDR2 YNLKQL (reference sequence). There are 15 residues in the CDR3. The sequenced part of the CDR3 DNA is TGTGCCAGCAGCCAAGATCTGGGGGGCTACTAT. Translating gives CASSQDLGGYY. The entire CDR3 protein reads CASSQDLGGYYEQYF.

This clone was seen repeatedly, ten times or more. Genes and germline come from the mouse. The read ends 4 residues shy of where the CDR3 ends; the end is completed using the germline J gene. The chain has TRBV17 and TRBJ2-2, with 9 bases identical to TRBD1. Trimming cost V 6 bases and J 3 bases; bases outside gene matches: 5. Germline-derived CDR1 and CDR2 are MNHDT and YYDKIL. The CDR3 is 15 residues long. CDR3 DNA (partial): TGTGCTAGCAGAAAACAGGGGGCGGACACCGGG. Protein product: CASRKQGADTG. The complete CDR3 sequence is CASRKQGADTGQLYF.

Remarks on this clone: Gene names follow the mouse nomenclature. The sequence runs out 4 residues before the end of the CDR3; the remainder is reconstructed from the germline J gene. This rearrangement joins TRBV13-1 to TRBJ2-5, with TRBD2 matching 8 bases. Germline assignment: CDR1 NSHNY and CDR2 SYGAGN. The CDR3 spans 14 residues. Losses at the gene ends were 7 bases for V and 0 bases for J; bases not matched to a gene: 4. CDR3 DNA, as far as it was read: TGTGCCAGCGCTGGGGGGTTTAACCAAGAC. This codes for CASAGGFNQD. The entire CDR3 sequence reads CASAGGFNQDTQYF.

Details on this clone: One junction end does not reproduce the germline sequence, and a read error may be involved. Mouse gene names and germline throughout. The DNA read from the CDR3 is TGTGCCGGCAGTGGTCCCGGGACAGGGGGCACCGGG. Translated: CAGSGPGTGGTG. The CDR3, in full, reads CAGSGPGTGGTGQLYF. The chain carries TRBV13-1 and TRBJ2-2, with TRBD1 identical over 11 bases. The sequence runs out 4 residues before the end of the CDR3; the remainder is reconstructed from the germline J gene. Germline loops: CDR1 NSHNY, CDR2 SYGAGN. The CDR3 loop spans 16 amino acids.